The 17 T cell receptor beta chains given below trace back to one sample, sequenced in a study of control samples from healthy donors and cancer patients. Libraries were prepared by immunoSEQ multiplex PCR; TCRdb keeps only in-frame clonotypes and omits some of them. In the table there are about 81,000 clones, 94% of which are singletons. Source material: blood. Source of these receptors: a young woman in good health.

CDR3 coding DNA: TGTGCCAGAGTAGACAGGGGACCTCAACTGAACACTGAAGCTTTCTTT. It encodes CARVDRGPQLNTEAFF. J is TRBJ1-1 and V is TRBV28; 8 bases line up with TRBD1. The germline CDR1 and CDR2 sequences are MDHEN and SYDVKM. This CDR3 has 16 amino acids. V trimming: 9 bases; J trimming: 0 bases; junction bases outside the gene matches: 12.

This chain uses TRBV27 with TRBJ2-7; a possible D gene is TRBD2 (6 bases). Trimming left V 0 bases short and J 9 bases short, with 12 bases between. The germline CDR1 and CDR2 sequences are MNHEY and SMNVEV (reference sequence). The CDR3 consists of 13 residues. CDR3 coding DNA: TGTGCCAGCAGTTTATCGAGTTGGGGGGTGCAGTACTTC. Amino acid sequence: CASSLSSWGVQYF.

V is TRBV28 and J is TRBJ1-1, with 9 positions matching TRBD1. V was pared by 2 bases and J by 6 bases, with 7 bases of the junction left unmatched. The germline V gene encodes CDR1 MDHEN and CDR2 SYDVKM. The CDR3 is 15 amino acids. The CDR3 nucleotides read TGTGCCAGCAGTTTAACAGGGGGCTCCCGGTCTGAAGCTTTCTTT. Its protein product is CASSLTGGSRSEAFF.

V is TRBV28 and J is TRBJ1-5; 7 bases align to TRBD1. The CDR3 loop spans 15 amino acids. Trimming at V came to 5 bases and at J to 2 bases, leaving 6 bases not matched to a gene. Germline V gives CDR1 MDHEN, CDR2 SYDVKM. The CDR3: CASSQGGRGNQPQHF. The CDR3 DNA sequence: TGTGCCAGCAGTCAGGGGGGAAGGGGCAATCAGCCCCAGCATTTT.

The chain combines TRBV28 with TRBJ2-3, with D tentatively TRBD1 or TRBD2 (6 bases each). V lost 2 bases, J lost 3 bases, and 9 bases lay in between. The CDR3 consists of 14 residues. Germline lookup yields CDR1 MDHEN and CDR2 SYDVKM. CDR3 protein: CASSLTGRTDTQYF. DNA of the CDR3: TGTGCCAGCAGTTTAACAGGGAGGACAGATACGCAGTATTTT. Drawing the rest from reference TRBV28 and TRBJ2-3, the complete variable domain is DVKVTQSSRYLVKRTGEKVFLECVQDMDHENMFWYRQDPGLGLRLIYFSYDVKMKEKGDIPEGYSVSREKKERFSLILESASTNQTSMYLCASSLTGRTDTQYFGPGTRLTVL.

The V call is TRBV5-6, the J call TRBJ2-2; no firm D call. Germline V gene sequence: CDR1 SGHDT, CDR2 YYEEEE. This CDR3 spans 11 amino acids. Trimming shortened V by 2 bases and J by 8 bases, and 4 bases separated the two germline ends. The CDR3 is CASSFVGELFF. CDR3 nucleotides: TGTGCCAGCAGCTTCGTTGGGGAGCTGTTTTTT.

The chain employs TRBV28 and TRBJ1-6, with 7 bases fitting TRBD1. V lost 11 bases to trimming and J lost 11 bases; unmatched junction nucleotides: 21. Germline assignment: CDR1 MDHEN and CDR2 SYDVKM. This CDR3 region has 16 residues. The CDR3 bases are TGTGCCGTCCAGGGCGGGAGGGGGCAGGGGTTCGCACCCCTCCACTTT. Its translation is CAVQGGRGQGFAPLHF.

The V and J genes are TRBV28 and TRBJ2-7; no clear D. The ends were cut back, 6 bases at V and 2 bases at J, with 14 bases in the middle. The CDR3 consists of 14 residues. The germline CDR1 and CDR2 sequences are MDHEN and SYDVKM. CDR3 sequence reads: CASSPWGRTYEQYF. The CDR3 DNA follows: TGTGCCAGCAGCCCGTGGGGAAGGACCTACGAGCAGTACTTC.

The V and J genes are TRBV7-9 and TRBJ1-1; 8 nucleotides match TRBD1. The CDR3 is made up of 15 amino acids. V lost 5 bases to trimming and J lost 11 bases; unmatched junction nucleotides: 16. The V gene's germline CDR1 is SEHNR and CDR2 FQNEAQ (reference sequence). CDR3 region: CASSGSPGGVESAFF. As DNA, the CDR3 is TGTGCCAGCAGCGGGAGTCCAGGGGGCGTAGAATCGGCTTTCTTT.

The chain joins TRBV5-1 to TRBJ1-4, with a tentative D call TRBD1 (5 bases). The CDR3 length is 14 residues. CDR1 and CDR2 (germline): SGHRS, YFSETQ. The germline V and J ends were trimmed by 9 bases and 0 bases, with 12 bases remaining between them. DNA of the CDR3: TGCGCCACACGGCTGGGGCCAACTAATGAAAAACTGTTTTTT. Translating gives CATRLGPTNEKLFF.

The chain uses TRBV7-8 and TRBJ2-5, with a possible D match to TRBD1 (5 bases). Germline V CDR1 and CDR2: SGHVS, FQNEAQ. Trimming removed 5 bases at V and 4 bases at J, with 14 bases between. This CDR3 comprises 14 residues. In nucleotides, the CDR3 is TGTGCCAGCAGCCGGAGACAGAGGTCAGAGACCCAGTACTTC. Translated: CASSRRQRSETQYF.

This chain uses TRBV19 with TRBJ2-5; D call uncertain. The ends were cut back, 6 bases at V and 4 bases at J, with 6 bases in the middle. CDR1 is LNHDA, CDR2 SQIVND, per germline (reference sequence). CDR3 length: 11 residues. CDR3 sequence: CASSDVETQYF. The DNA for the CDR3 is TGTGCCAGTAGCGACGTAGAGACCCAGTACTTC.

The J gene is TRBJ1-6, the V gene TRBV25-1, with 7 bases that match TRBD1. Germline CDR1 and CDR2: MGHDK and SYGVNS. With V trimmed by 6 bases and J by 7 bases, 6 bases remained unmatched. This CDR3 is 14 amino acids long. CDR3 bases: TGTGCCAGCAGGACACAGGGGAGCAATTCACCCCTCCACTTT. Protein sequence: CASRTQGSNSPLHF.

The chain employs TRBV11-2 and TRBJ2-3, with TRBD2 identical over 9 bases. After removal of 5 bases from V and 4 bases from J, the junction contained 10 bases not matched to a gene. CDR1 and CDR2 from the germline V gene are SGHAT and FQNNGV. The CDR3 length is 16 residues. The CDR3 region has the DNA TGTGCCAGCAGCACCATAGCGGGAGTTAGGGCAGATACGCAGTATTTT. This encodes CASSTIAGVRADTQYF.

The genes are TRBV7-3 and TRBJ2-7, with 9 bases that match TRBD1. Germline V gene data show CDR1 as SGHTA and CDR2 as FQGTGA. V was pared by 5 bases and J by 2 bases, with 4 bases of the junction left unmatched. The CDR3 sequence is 14 residues long. This CDR3 is CASSPGQGTYEQYF. The CDR3, as DNA: TGTGCCAGCAGCCCAGGACAGGGGACCTACGAGCAGTACTTC.

The rearrangement uses TRBV27 and TRBJ2-7; D is unresolved. The germline V gene encodes CDR1 MNHEY and CDR2 SMNVEV (reference sequence). Trimming stripped 3 bases from V and 0 bases from J, with 6 bases between. This CDR3 comprises 13 residues. CDR3 region: CASSLTSSYEQYF. CDR3 nucleotide sequence: TGTGCCAGCAGTTTGACAAGCTCCTACGAGCAGTACTTC.

The gene calls are TRBV9 and TRBJ2-7, with D possibly being TRBD1 (6 bases). The V and J ends lost 0 bases and 2 bases respectively, with 18 bases between them. CDR1 is SGDLS and CDR2 is YYNGEE in the germline V gene. CDR3 length: 17 amino acids. The CDR3 region is CASSVGSGSGVPYEQYF. CDR3 sequence (DNA): TGTGCCAGCAGCGTAGGAAGTGGGTCAGGGGTCCCCTACGAGCAGTACTTC.